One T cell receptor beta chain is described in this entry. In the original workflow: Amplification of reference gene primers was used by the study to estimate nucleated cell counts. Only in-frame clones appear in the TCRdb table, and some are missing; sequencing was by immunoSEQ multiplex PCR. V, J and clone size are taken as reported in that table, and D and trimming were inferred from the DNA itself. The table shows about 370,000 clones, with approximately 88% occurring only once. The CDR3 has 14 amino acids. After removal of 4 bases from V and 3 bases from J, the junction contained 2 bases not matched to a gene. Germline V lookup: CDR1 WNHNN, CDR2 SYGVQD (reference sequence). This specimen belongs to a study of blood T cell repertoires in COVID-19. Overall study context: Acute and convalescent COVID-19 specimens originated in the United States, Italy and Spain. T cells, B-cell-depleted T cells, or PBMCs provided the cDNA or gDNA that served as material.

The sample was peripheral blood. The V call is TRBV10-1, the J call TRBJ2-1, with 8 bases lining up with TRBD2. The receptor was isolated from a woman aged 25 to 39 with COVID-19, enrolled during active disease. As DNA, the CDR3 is TGCGCCAGCAGTGCGGGGGGGAACTACAATGAGCAGTTCTTC. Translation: CASSAGGNYNEQFF.